The clone carrying this T cell receptor (beta chain) was observed at least ten times. Its matching antigen is unknown. With 9 bases removed from V and 4 bases from J, the gap between germline ends came to 15 bases. The V gene's germline CDR1 is KGHDR and CDR2 SFDVKD. This CDR3 comprises 14 residues. These data belong to a study of T cells in Graves' hyperthyroidism and ophthalmopathy. An absence of ophthalmopathy progression within 18 months meant stable Graves' hyperthyroidism. Lactation, pregnancy, other autoimmune disease or uncontrolled infection led to exclusion of patients. Study-level results: Peripheral blood also featured most of the thyroid clonotypes expanded above 0.001.

Amplification yielded TCR beta CDR3 regions, with RNA transcripts as the source. In the first-round RT-PCR of the TCR CDR3, the HTBI primer set was used. TCRdb passed the multiplex PCR reads through MiXCR, listing each CDR3 protein once. Among around 200,000 distinct CDR3 sequences listed, about 18% were seen once. This sequence was found in a middle-aged man with Graves' hyperthyroidism. The J gene is TRBJ1-5, the V gene TRBV24-1; D is uncertain. The specimen sequenced was blood. CDR3 DNA sequence: TGTGCCACCTCCCCCCGGGGTGGGAATCAGCCCCAGCATTTT. Translation gives CATSPRGGNQPQHF.